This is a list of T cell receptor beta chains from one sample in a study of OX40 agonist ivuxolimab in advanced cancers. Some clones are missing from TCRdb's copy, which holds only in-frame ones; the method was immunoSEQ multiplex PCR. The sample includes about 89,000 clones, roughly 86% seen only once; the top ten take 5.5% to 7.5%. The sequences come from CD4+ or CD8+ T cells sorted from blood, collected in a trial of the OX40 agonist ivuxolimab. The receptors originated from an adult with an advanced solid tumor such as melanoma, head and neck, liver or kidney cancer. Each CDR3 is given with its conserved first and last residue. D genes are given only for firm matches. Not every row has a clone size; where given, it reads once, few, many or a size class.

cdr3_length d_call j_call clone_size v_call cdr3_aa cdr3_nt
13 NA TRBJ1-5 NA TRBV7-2 CASSLQGNQPQHF TGTGCCAGCAGCTTGCAGGGGAATCAGCCCCAGCATTTT
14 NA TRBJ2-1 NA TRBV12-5 CASGLTGASNEQFF TGTGCTAGTGGTTTGACGGGAGCGAGTAATGAGCAGTTCTTC
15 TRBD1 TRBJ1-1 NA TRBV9 CASSARQGASAEAFF TGTGCCAGCAGCGCCCGACAGGGGGCATCGGCTGAAGCTTTCTTT
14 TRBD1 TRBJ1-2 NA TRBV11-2 CASSLSDREDGYTF TGTGCCAGCAGCTTATCGGACAGGGAAGATGGCTACACCTTC
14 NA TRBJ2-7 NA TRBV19 CASRKAGHSYEQYF TGTGCCAGTAGGAAAGCCGGTCACTCCTACGAGCAGTACTTC
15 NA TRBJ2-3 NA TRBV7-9 CASSLSLFSTDTQYF TGTGCCAGCAGCTTAAGTCTTTTTAGCACAGATACGCAGTATTTT
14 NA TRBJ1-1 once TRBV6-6 CASSRGFDGTEAFF TGTGCCAGCAGCCGGGGATTTGATGGCACTGAAGCTTTCTTT
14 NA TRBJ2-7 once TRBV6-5 CASSYLNGAYEQYF TGTGCCAGCAGTTACTTGAATGGGGCCTACGAGCAGTACTTC
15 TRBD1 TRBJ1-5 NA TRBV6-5 CASSSGTGGKQPQHF TGTGCCAGCAGTTCCGGGACAGGGGGGAAACAGCCCCAGCATTTT
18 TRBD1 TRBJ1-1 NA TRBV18 CASSPPNPTQGVDTEAFF TGTGCCAGCTCACCACCGAACCCCACTCAGGGGGTTGACACTGAAGCTTTCTTT
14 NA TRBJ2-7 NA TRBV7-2 CASSLELFSYEQYF TGTGCCAGCAGCTTAGAACTTTTCTCCTACGAGCAGTACTTC
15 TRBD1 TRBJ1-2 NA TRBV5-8 CASSLGQGHRYGYTF TGTGCCAGCAGCTTGGGACAGGGGCACCGTTATGGCTACACCTTC
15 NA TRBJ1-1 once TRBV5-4 CASSLGGVLKETAFF TGTGCCAGCAGCTTGGGAGGAGTCCTAAAGGAGACCGCTTTCTTT
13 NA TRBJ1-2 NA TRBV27 CASSFRDNYGYTF TGTGCCAGCAGTTTCCGGGACAACTATGGCTACACCTTC
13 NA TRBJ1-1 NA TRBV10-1 CASSAAPNTEAFF TGCGCCAGCAGTGCCGCGCCCAACACTGAAGCTTTCTTT
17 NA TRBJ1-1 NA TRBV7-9 CASSLAKGLTRFSEAFF TGTGCCAGCAGCTTAGCAAAGGGACTGACTCGGTTCTCTGAAGCTTTCTTT
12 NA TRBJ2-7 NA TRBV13 CASSKQGYEQYF TGTGCCAGCAGTAAACAGGGATACGAGCAGTACTTC
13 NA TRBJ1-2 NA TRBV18 CASSPGGPGGYTF TGTGCCAGCTCACCAGGGGGACCCGGGGGCTACACCTTC
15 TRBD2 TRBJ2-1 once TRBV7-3 CASSFGLAYVNEQFF TGTGCCAGCAGCTTTGGACTAGCTTACGTCAATGAGCAGTTCTTC
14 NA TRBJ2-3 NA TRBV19 CASNALGHTDTQYF TGTGCCAGTAACGCCCTGGGCCACACAGATACGCAGTATTTT
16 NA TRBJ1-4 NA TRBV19 CASSLRTGGLNEKLFF TGTGCCAGTAGTCTCCGGACCGGGGGACTCAATGAAAAACTGTTTTTT
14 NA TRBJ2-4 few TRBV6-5 CASSPRDNLNIQYF TGTGCCAGCAGCCCCCGGGACAATTTAAACATTCAGTACTTC
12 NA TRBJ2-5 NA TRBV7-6 CASSPHQETQYF TGTGCCAGCAGCCCCCACCAAGAGACCCAGTACTTC
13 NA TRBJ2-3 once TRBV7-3 CASSFLSTDTQYF TGTGCCAGCAGCTTTCTAAGCACAGATACGCAGTATTTT
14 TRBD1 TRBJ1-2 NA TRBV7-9 CASSWTGISYGYTF TGTGCCAGCAGCTGGACAGGGATTAGCTATGGCTACACCTTC
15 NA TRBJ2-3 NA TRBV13 CASSPRRGVTDTQYF TGTGCCAGCAGCCCCCGGCGGGGAGTTACAGATACGCAGTATTTT